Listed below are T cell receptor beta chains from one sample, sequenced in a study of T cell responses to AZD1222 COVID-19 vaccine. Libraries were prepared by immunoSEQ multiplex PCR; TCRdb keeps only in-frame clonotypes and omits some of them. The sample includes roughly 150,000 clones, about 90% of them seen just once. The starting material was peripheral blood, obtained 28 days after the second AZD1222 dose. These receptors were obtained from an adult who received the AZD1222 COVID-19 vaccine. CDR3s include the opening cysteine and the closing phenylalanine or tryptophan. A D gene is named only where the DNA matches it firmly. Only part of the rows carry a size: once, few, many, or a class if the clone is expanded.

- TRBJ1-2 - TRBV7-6 CASSLERGGPPNYGYTF TGTGCCAGCAGCTTAGAGAGGGGGGGCCCCCCTAACTATGGCTACACCTTC
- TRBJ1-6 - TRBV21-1 CASSNRDSSRASPLHF TGTGCCAGCAGCAATAGAGACAGTTCTCGGGCTTCACCCCTCCACTTT
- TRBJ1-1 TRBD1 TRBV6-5 CASRPQGAGTEAFF TGTGCCAGCAGACCACAGGGGGCCGGGACTGAAGCTTTCTTT
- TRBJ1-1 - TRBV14 CASSQEPGLRTEAFF TGTGCCAGCAGCCAAGAACCGGGTCTGAGGACTGAAGCTTTCTTT
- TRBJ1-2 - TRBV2 CASRARGAGYGYTF TGTGCCAGCAGGGCGAGAGGGGCGGGCTATGGCTACACCTTC
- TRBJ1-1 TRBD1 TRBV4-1 CASSPQTGVVYTEAFF TGCGCCAGCAGCCCCCAAACAGGGGTCGTGTACACTGAAGCTTTCTTT
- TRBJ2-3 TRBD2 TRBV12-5 CASGHSGRSDADTQYF TGTGCTAGTGGTCATAGCGGGAGATCTGATGCAGATACGCAGTATTTT
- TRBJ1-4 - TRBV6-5 CASSRMDEKLFF TGTGCCAGCAGCCGAATGGATGAAAAACTGTTTTTT
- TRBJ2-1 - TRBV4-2 CASSQDLNEQFF TGTGCCAGCAGCCAAGATCTCAATGAGCAGTTCTTC
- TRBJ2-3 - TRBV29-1 CSVEDSLFGTDTQYF TGCAGCGTTGAAGACAGCCTTTTTGGCACAGATACGCAGTATTTT
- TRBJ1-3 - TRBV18 CASSTVPVNSGNTIYF TGTGCCAGCTCGACCGTTCCGGTTAACTCTGGAAACACCATATATTTT
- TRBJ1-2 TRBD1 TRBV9 CASSAVGGQGVNGYTF TGTGCCAGCAGCGCCGTCGGGGGACAGGGTGTAAATGGCTACACCTTC
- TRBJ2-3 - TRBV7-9 CASSPVRGAPDTQYF TGTGCCAGCAGCCCAGTGCGCGGGGCCCCAGATACGCAGTATTTT
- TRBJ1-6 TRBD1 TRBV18 CASSSGQDNSPLHF TGTGCCAGCTCATCCGGACAGGATAATTCACCCCTCCACTTT
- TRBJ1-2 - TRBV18 CASSPSPPQQGLRGYTF TGTGCCAGCTCACCTTCCCCGCCCCAACAGGGTTTAAGGGGCTACACCTTC
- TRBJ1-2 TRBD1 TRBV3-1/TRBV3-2 CASSHRDRSFYYGYTF TGTGCCAGCAGCCATCGGGACAGGAGTTTTTACTATGGCTACACCTTC
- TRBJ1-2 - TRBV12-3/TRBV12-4 CASSFLEGGYTF TGTGCCAGCAGTTTTCTGGAGGGTGGCTACACCTTC
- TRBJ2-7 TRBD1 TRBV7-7 CASSLGQGNEQYF TGTGCCAGCAGCTTAGGACAGGGGAACGAGCAGTACTTC
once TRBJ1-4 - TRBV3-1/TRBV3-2 CASSQDPAGASIATNEKLFF TGTGCCAGCAGCCAAGATCCCGCAGGGGCGAGCATTGCAACTAATGAAAAACTGTTTTTT
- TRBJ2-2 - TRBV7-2 CASTGEHTGELFF TGTGCCAGCACCGGGGAGCACACCGGGGAGCTGTTTTTT
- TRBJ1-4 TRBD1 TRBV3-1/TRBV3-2 CASSQEGQGAGEKLFF TGTGCCAGCAGCCAAGAGGGACAGGGGGCCGGAGAAAAACTGTTTTTT
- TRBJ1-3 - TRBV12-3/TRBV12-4 CASSQGTGNTIYF TGTGCCAGCAGTCAGGGAACTGGAAACACCATATATTTT
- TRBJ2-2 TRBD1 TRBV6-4 CASKAEQGASGELFF TGTGCCAGCAAAGCTGAACAGGGGGCCTCCGGGGAGCTGTTTTTT
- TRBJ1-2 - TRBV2 CASTDGRADGYTF TGTGCCAGCACTGACGGGAGGGCGGATGGCTACACCTTC
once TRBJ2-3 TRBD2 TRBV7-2 CASRTSGRGTDTQYF TGTGCCAGCCGGACTAGCGGGCGGGGCACAGATACGCAGTATTTT
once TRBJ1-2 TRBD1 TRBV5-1 CASSLSAKGAQIEGYTF TGCGCCAGCAGCTTGAGCGCCAAGGGGGCACAGATCGAGGGCTACACCTTC
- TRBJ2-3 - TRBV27 CASSLGLTGGVDTQYF TGTGCCAGCAGCCTCGGCCTAACGGGTGGGGTAGATACGCAGTATTTT
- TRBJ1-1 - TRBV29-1 CSVSQGVGEAFF TGCAGCGTTTCACAGGGAGTCGGTGAAGCTTTCTTT
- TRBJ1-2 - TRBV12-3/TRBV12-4 CASSLRRGTDTF TGTGCCAGCAGCTTAAGGAGGGGAACGGACACCTTC
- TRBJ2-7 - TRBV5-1 CASRPLVGSLYEQYF TGCGCCAGCAGGCCTTTGGTCGGGAGTCTCTACGAGCAGTACTTC
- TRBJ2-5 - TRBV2 CASSEGRKETQYF TGTGCCAGCAGTGAAGGGCGGAAAGAGACCCAGTACTTC
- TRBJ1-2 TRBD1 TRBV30 CAWSGQGGTF TGTGCCTGGAGTGGACAGGGGGGTACCTTC
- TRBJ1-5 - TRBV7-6 CASSHRDQPQHF TGTGCCAGCAGCCACAGGGATCAGCCCCAGCATTTT
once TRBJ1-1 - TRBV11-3 CASSHQVTEAFF TGTGCCAGCAGCCACCAGGTCACTGAAGCTTTCTTT
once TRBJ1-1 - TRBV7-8 CASSSRTVPMNTEAFF TGTGCCAGCAGCTCGCGGACAGTGCCCATGAACACTGAAGCTTTCTTT
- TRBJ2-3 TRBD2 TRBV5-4 CASSPGTTPHTQYF TGTGCCAGCAGCCCCGGGACTACCCCGCATACGCAGTATTTT
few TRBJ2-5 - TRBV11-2 CASSSSPMTSVYF TGTGCCAGCAGCAGCTCCCCTATGACCTCGGTGTACTTC
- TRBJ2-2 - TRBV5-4 CASSLGLGGTGELFF TGTGCCAGCTCTCTAGGACTGGGTGGCACCGGGGAGCTGTTTTTT
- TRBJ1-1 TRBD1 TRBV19 CASAGQGRRAAFF TGTGCCAGTGCCGGACAGGGGAGGCGGGCAGCTTTCTTT
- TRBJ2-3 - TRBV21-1 CASSKGGSGRAEDTQYF TGTGCCAGCAGCAAAGGGGGTAGCGGGAGGGCCGAGGATACGCAGTATTTT
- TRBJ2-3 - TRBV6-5 CASSRSGSTDTQYF TGTGCCAGCAGCCGAAGCGGGAGCACAGATACGCAGTATTTT
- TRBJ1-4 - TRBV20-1 CSAGTHEKLFF TGCAGTGCTGGGACCCATGAAAAACTGTTTTTT
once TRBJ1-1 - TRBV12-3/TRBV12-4 CALRGAEAFF TGTGCCCTCCGGGGGGCTGAAGCTTTCTTT
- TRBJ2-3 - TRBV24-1 CATSDFRDTQYF TGTGCCACCAGTGATTTCAGAGATACGCAGTATTTT
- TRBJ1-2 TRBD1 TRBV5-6 CASSGGQGASNYGYTF TGTGCCAGCAGCGGCGGACAGGGGGCGTCTAACTATGGCTACACCTTC
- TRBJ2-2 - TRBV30 CAWSERGRTGELFF TGTGCCTGGAGCGAACGGGGTAGGACCGGGGAGCTGTTTTTT
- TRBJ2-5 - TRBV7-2 CASSSDRFRVETQYF TGTGCCAGCAGCAGCGACAGGTTCAGGGTGGAGACCCAGTACTTC
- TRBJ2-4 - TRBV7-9 CASSSPGRSTKNIQYF TGTGCCAGCAGCTCTCCGGGGAGGAGTACCAAAAACATTCAGTACTTC
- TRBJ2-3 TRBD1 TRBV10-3 CAISELKQGLTSTDTQYF TGTGCCATCAGTGAGCTAAAACAGGGGCTCACTAGCACAGATACGCAGTATTTT
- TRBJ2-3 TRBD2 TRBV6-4 CASSDGTSGTDTQYF TGTGCCAGCAGTGACGGGACTAGCGGCACAGATACGCAGTATTTT
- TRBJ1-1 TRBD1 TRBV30 CAWDRAGTEAFF TGTGCCTGGGACAGGGCGGGCACTGAAGCTTTCTTT
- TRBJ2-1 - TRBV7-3 CASSPSPGGSIDEQFF TGTGCCAGCAGCCCGAGTCCGGGCGGCTCGATTGATGAGCAGTTCTTC